These T cell receptor beta chains were read from a single sample in a study of Ad26.COV2.S vaccination and SARS-CoV-2 variants. TCRdb's table, derived via immunoSEQ multiplex PCR, lists solely in-frame clones and lacks some. The data contain fewer than 500,000 clones, 80% to 95% of them singletons. This specimen consisted of peripheral blood, obtained in a trial of Ad26.COV2.S vaccine versus placebo. These receptors all stem from a person between 18 and 59 years old who received the Ad26.COV2.S COVID-19 vaccine or a placebo. The CDR3 runs from the conserved cysteine through the conserved F or W. D genes are given only for firm matches. Some rows mark clone size as missing; the rest say once, few, many or name a class of expanded clone.

D gene: .; clone size: .; J gene: TRBJ1-3; V gene: TRBV15; CDR3 protein: CATSREGSGNTIYF; CDR3 DNA: TGTGCCACCAGCAGAGAAGGCTCTGGAAACACCATATATTTT
D gene: TRBD1; clone size: few; J gene: TRBJ1-6; V gene: TRBV10-1; CDR3 protein: CASSESGTGGNSPLHF; CDR3 DNA: TGCGCCAGCAGTGAGTCCGGGACAGGGGGGAATTCACCCCTCCACTTT
D gene: .; clone size: .; J gene: TRBJ2-7; V gene: TRBV7-8; CDR3 protein: CASSLAEGSYEQYF; CDR3 DNA: TGTGCCAGCAGCTTAGCAGAAGGATCCTACGAGCAGTACTTC
D gene: .; clone size: .; J gene: TRBJ1-1; V gene: TRBV13; CDR3 protein: CASSLRSYTEAFF; CDR3 DNA: TGTGCCAGCAGCTTGAGAAGCTACACTGAAGCTTTCTTT
D gene: .; clone size: once; J gene: TRBJ1-1; V gene: TRBV27; CDR3 protein: CASSFLTAGRGNTEAFF; CDR3 DNA: TGTGCCAGCAGTTTCCTTACAGCGGGGCGAGGGAACACTGAAGCTTTCTTT
D gene: TRBD1; clone size: .; J gene: TRBJ1-5; V gene: TRBV6-2/TRBV6-3; CDR3 protein: CASSYETGGASNQPQHF; CDR3 DNA: TGTGCCAGCAGTTACGAGACAGGGGGCGCGAGCAATCAGCCCCAGCATTTT
D gene: .; clone size: once; J gene: TRBJ2-5; V gene: TRBV7-3; CDR3 protein: CASSSTGLGETQYF; CDR3 DNA: TGTGCCAGCAGCTCAACAGGGTTAGGGGAGACCCAGTACTTC
D gene: .; clone size: .; J gene: TRBJ1-5; V gene: TRBV7-8; CDR3 protein: CASSSANGPSVGNQPQHF; CDR3 DNA: TGTGCCAGCAGCTCAGCGAACGGACCATCGGTGGGCAATCAGCCCCAGCATTTT
D gene: TRBD2; clone size: .; J gene: TRBJ2-5; V gene: TRBV10-1; CDR3 protein: CASSESLAGGTETQYF; CDR3 DNA: TGCGCCAGCAGTGAGAGCCTAGCGGGAGGAACGGAGACCCAGTACTTC
D gene: .; clone size: .; J gene: TRBJ1-1; V gene: TRBV30; CDR3 protein: CAWSRGSLNTEAFF; CDR3 DNA: TGTGCCTGGAGTCGGGGCAGCCTGAACACTGAAGCTTTCTTT
D gene: TRBD2; clone size: .; J gene: TRBJ2-3; V gene: TRBV10-3; CDR3 protein: CAISGSLGREEGTDTQYF; CDR3 DNA: TGTGCCATCAGTGGATCCCTAGGACGGGAGGAGGGCACAGATACGCAGTATTTT
D gene: .; clone size: .; J gene: TRBJ2-1; V gene: TRBV7-9; CDR3 protein: CASGAAPPNEQFF; CDR3 DNA: TGTGCCAGCGGGGCCGCCCCCCCCAATGAGCAGTTCTTC
D gene: TRBD1; clone size: .; J gene: TRBJ2-1; V gene: TRBV12-3/TRBV12-4; CDR3 protein: CASGETGTEQFF; CDR3 DNA: TGTGCCAGCGGAGAGACAGGGACTGAGCAGTTCTTC
D gene: TRBD2; clone size: .; J gene: TRBJ2-1; V gene: TRBV7-9; CDR3 protein: CASSPKTSGSSNEQFF; CDR3 DNA: TGTGCCAGCAGCCCAAAGACTAGCGGGAGTTCGAATGAGCAGTTCTTC
D gene: .; clone size: .; J gene: TRBJ1-1; V gene: TRBV20-1; CDR3 protein: CSAWWNTEAFF; CDR3 DNA: TGCAGTGCGTGGTGGAACACTGAAGCTTTCTTT
D gene: .; clone size: .; J gene: TRBJ2-7; V gene: TRBV7-2; CDR3 protein: CASSLGVYEQYF; CDR3 DNA: TGTGCCAGCAGCTTGGGAGTTTACGAGCAGTACTTC
D gene: .; clone size: .; J gene: TRBJ2-7; V gene: TRBV27; CDR3 protein: CASSLWRSSYEQYF; CDR3 DNA: TGTGCCAGCAGTTTATGGCGGAGCTCCTACGAGCAGTACTTC
D gene: TRBD2; clone size: .; J gene: TRBJ2-1; V gene: TRBV11-2; CDR3 protein: CATNRLAGFNEQFF; CDR3 DNA: TGTGCCACCAACCGACTAGCGGGGTTCAATGAGCAGTTCTTC
D gene: .; clone size: .; J gene: TRBJ2-2; V gene: TRBV19; CDR3 protein: CASSMVSTPTGELFF; CDR3 DNA: TGTGCCAGTAGTATGGTCAGTACCCCCACCGGGGAGCTGTTTTTT
D gene: TRBD2; clone size: .; J gene: TRBJ2-3; V gene: TRBV7-6; CDR3 protein: CASSSRLAGGTDTQYF; CDR3 DNA: TGTGCCAGCAGCTCCCGATTAGCGGGAGGTACAGATACGCAGTATTTT
D gene: .; clone size: .; J gene: TRBJ1-1; V gene: TRBV28; CDR3 protein: CASSLSAFTGTYTEAFF; CDR3 DNA: TGTGCCAGCAGTTTATCTGCATTCACCGGGACTTACACTGAAGCTTTCTTT
D gene: TRBD2; clone size: .; J gene: TRBJ2-7; V gene: TRBV3-1/TRBV3-2; CDR3 protein: CASSQGGTSASYEQYF; CDR3 DNA: TGTGCCAGCAGCCAAGGGGGGACTAGCGCCTCCTACGAGCAGTACTTC
D gene: TRBD2; clone size: .; J gene: TRBJ2-3; V gene: TRBV7-9; CDR3 protein: CASTANEGAGSGTDTQYF; CDR3 DNA: TGTGCCAGCACCGCCAACGAGGGAGCGGGATCGGGCACAGATACGCAGTATTTT
D gene: .; clone size: .; J gene: TRBJ1-1; V gene: TRBV7-9; CDR3 protein: CASSKTAADTEAFF; CDR3 DNA: TGTGCCAGCAGCAAGACGGCGGCGGACACTGAAGCTTTCTTT
D gene: TRBD1; clone size: .; J gene: TRBJ1-1; V gene: TRBV6-2/TRBV6-3; CDR3 protein: CASSTSGQPFAEAFF; CDR3 DNA: TGTGCCAGCAGTACCTCGGGACAGCCCTTCGCTGAAGCTTTCTTT
D gene: .; clone size: .; J gene: TRBJ2-5; V gene: TRBV10-2; CDR3 protein: CASSVAYQETQYF; CDR3 DNA: TGCGCCAGCAGTGTCGCGTACCAAGAGACCCAGTACTTC
D gene: TRBD1; clone size: .; J gene: TRBJ1-2; V gene: TRBV19; CDR3 protein: CASSIPGGELKYTF; CDR3 DNA: TGTGCCAGTAGTATCCCAGGGGGCGAGTTAAAGTACACCTTC
D gene: TRBD1; clone size: once; J gene: TRBJ1-6; V gene: TRBV27; CDR3 protein: CASSIGTGGEAPLHF; CDR3 DNA: TGTGCCAGCAGTATCGGGACAGGGGGCGAGGCACCCCTCCACTTT
D gene: .; clone size: .; J gene: TRBJ2-5; V gene: TRBV3-1/TRBV3-2; CDR3 protein: CASSQGPAPETQYF; CDR3 DNA: TGTGCCAGCAGCCAGGGACCAGCCCCTGAGACCCAGTACTTC
D gene: .; clone size: .; J gene: TRBJ1-1; V gene: TRBV5-8; CDR3 protein: CASSLFGFF; CDR3 DNA: TGTGCCAGCAGCTTGTTTGGCTTCTTT
D gene: .; clone size: once; J gene: TRBJ2-2; V gene: TRBV24-1; CDR3 protein: CATSSVRGELFF; CDR3 DNA: TGTGCCACCAGTTCCGTAAGGGGGGAGCTGTTTTTT
D gene: .; clone size: .; J gene: TRBJ2-1; V gene: TRBV7-2; CDR3 protein: CASSFGTVNEQFF; CDR3 DNA: TGTGCCAGCAGCTTTGGGACTGTCAATGAGCAGTTCTTC
D gene: .; clone size: .; J gene: TRBJ2-7; V gene: TRBV5-5; CDR3 protein: CASSFFARGSYEQYF; CDR3 DNA: TGTGCCAGCAGCTTCTTCGCCAGGGGATCCTACGAGCAGTACTTC
D gene: .; clone size: .; J gene: TRBJ2-5; V gene: TRBV29-1; CDR3 protein: CSVEGPYQETQYF; CDR3 DNA: TGCAGCGTTGAAGGACCGTACCAAGAGACCCAGTACTTC
D gene: TRBD1; clone size: .; J gene: TRBJ2-1; V gene: TRBV5-1; CDR3 protein: CASSLGQGNNEQFF; CDR3 DNA: TGCGCCAGCAGCTTGGGACAGGGGAACAATGAGCAGTTCTTC
D gene: TRBD2; clone size: .; J gene: TRBJ2-5; V gene: TRBV6-2/TRBV6-3; CDR3 protein: CASSDAGAGQETQYF; CDR3 DNA: TGTGCCAGCAGTGATGCCGGAGCGGGACAAGAGACCCAGTACTTC
D gene: TRBD2; clone size: .; J gene: TRBJ2-1; V gene: TRBV18; CDR3 protein: CASSPWTSQDNEQFF; CDR3 DNA: TGTGCCAGCTCACCCTGGACTAGCCAAGACAATGAGCAGTTCTTC
D gene: .; clone size: .; J gene: TRBJ1-5; V gene: TRBV3-1/TRBV3-2; CDR3 protein: CASSQGGDGNQPQHF; CDR3 DNA: TGTGCCAGCAGCCAAGGTGGGGACGGCAATCAGCCCCAGCATTTT
D gene: .; clone size: .; J gene: TRBJ1-1; V gene: TRBV12-3/TRBV12-4; CDR3 protein: CASSQQGNTEAFF; CDR3 DNA: TGTGCCAGCAGTCAACAGGGGAACACTGAAGCTTTCTTT
D gene: .; clone size: .; J gene: TRBJ1-5; V gene: TRBV7-2; CDR3 protein: CASSFSGYSNQPQHF; CDR3 DNA: TGTGCCAGCAGCTTCTCAGGGTATAGCAATCAGCCCCAGCATTTT